The clone carrying this TCR beta chain is medium-sized (0.01 to 0.1%) in the sample. This entry belongs to a study of early T cells in non-severe SARS-CoV-2 infection. The V gene end was trimmed by 2 bases and the J gene end by 4 bases; junction bases not matched to a gene: 1. This CDR3 has 14 residues. The germline CDR1 and CDR2 sequences are SGHRS and YFSETQ. TCRdb re-analysed the 5' RACE reads in MiXCR, keeping a single row per CDR3 protein. This sample yields tens of thousands of distinct CDR3 sequences, of which over 8% are seen a single time; 4.2% belongs to the top ten. V is TRBV5-1 and J is TRBJ2-3, with 10 bases identical to TRBD1. This receptor was identified in an adult who was a healthcare worker with PCR-confirmed SARS-CoV-2 infection or an uninfected control (not recorded which). The sample comprised whole blood. CDR3 protein: CASSFGQGADTQYF. The CDR3 DNA is TGCGCCAGCAGCTTCGGACAGGGGGCAGATACGCAGTATTTT.